The clone carrying this TCR beta chain has at least ten counts. TCRdb re-analysed the RT-PCR reads in MiXCR, keeping a single row per CDR3 protein. The sample records about 680,000 distinct CDR3 sequences, 14% being singletons. The germline V gene has CDR1 ENHRY and CDR2 SYGVKD. This CDR3 has 13 residues. V lost 7 bases to trimming and J lost 4 bases, with 13 bases between them. Material for sequencing was memory CD4+ T cells from blood. The TCR sequence derives from a female donor in good health, serving as a healthy control. This rearrangement joins TRBV10-3 to TRBJ2-5; D possibly corresponds to TRBD2 (6 bases). CDR3 sequence: CAIKGVGGETQYF. The CDR3 DNA reads TGTGCCATCAAAGGGGTGGGGGGAGAGACCCAGTACTTC.